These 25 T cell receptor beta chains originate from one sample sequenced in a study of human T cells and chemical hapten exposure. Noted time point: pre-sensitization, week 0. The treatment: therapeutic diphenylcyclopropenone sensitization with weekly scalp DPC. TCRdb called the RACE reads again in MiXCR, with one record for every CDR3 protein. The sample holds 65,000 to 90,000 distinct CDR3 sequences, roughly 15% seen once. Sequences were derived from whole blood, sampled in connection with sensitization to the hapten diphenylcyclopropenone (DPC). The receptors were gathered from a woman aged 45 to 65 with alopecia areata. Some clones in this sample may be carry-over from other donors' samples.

CDR3 in amino acids: CASSLLRDGELFF. In nucleotides, the CDR3 is TGTGCCAGCAGCTTACTTCGCGACGGGGAGCTGTTTTTT. The chain is built from TRBV7-7 and TRBJ2-2; no firm D call. CDR3 length: 13 residues. Germline assignment: CDR1 SSHAT and CDR2 FNYEAQ (reference sequence). V was cut by 2 bases and J by 7 bases, with 8 bases left in between.

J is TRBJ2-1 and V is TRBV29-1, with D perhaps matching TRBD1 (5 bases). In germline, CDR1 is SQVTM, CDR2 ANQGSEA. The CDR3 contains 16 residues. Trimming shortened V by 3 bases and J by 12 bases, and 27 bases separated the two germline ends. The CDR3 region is CSVETALNTPAIGQFF. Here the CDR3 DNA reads TGCAGCGTTGAGACAGCCCTCAACACGCCTGCGATAGGGCAGTTCTTC.

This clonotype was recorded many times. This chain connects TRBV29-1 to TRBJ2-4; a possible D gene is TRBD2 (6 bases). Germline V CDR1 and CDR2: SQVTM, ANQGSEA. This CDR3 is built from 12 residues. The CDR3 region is CSGGTSKNIQYF. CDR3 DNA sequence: TGCTCCGGGGGAACCTCCAAAAACATTCAGTACTTC.

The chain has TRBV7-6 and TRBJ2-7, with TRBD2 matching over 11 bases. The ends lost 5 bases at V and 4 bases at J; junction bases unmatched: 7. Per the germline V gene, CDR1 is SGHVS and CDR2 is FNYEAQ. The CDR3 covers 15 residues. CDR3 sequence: CASSRSGRALYEQYF. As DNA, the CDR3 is TGTGCCAGCAGCCGTAGCGGGAGGGCCCTTTACGAGCAGTACTTC.

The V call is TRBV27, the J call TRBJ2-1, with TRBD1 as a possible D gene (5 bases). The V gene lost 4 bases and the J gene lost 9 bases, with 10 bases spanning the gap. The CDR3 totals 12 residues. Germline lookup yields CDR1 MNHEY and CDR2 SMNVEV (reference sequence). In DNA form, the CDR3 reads TGTGCCAGCAGTTATCAAGGGGCTGAGCAGTTCTTC. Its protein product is CASSYQGAEQFF.

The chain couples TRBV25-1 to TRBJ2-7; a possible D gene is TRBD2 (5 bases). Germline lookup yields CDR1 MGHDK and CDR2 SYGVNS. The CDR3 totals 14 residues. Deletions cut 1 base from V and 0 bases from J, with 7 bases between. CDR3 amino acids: CASSEWENSYEQYF. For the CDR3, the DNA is TGTGCCAGCAGTGAATGGGAGAACTCCTACGAGCAGTACTTC.

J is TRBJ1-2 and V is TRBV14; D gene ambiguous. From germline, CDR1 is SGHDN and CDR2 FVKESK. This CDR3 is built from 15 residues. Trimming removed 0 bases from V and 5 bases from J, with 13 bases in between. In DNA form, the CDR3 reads TGTGCCAGCAGCCAAGATTCAGTCTGGGGATATGGCTACACCTTC. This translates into CASSQDSVWGYGYTF.

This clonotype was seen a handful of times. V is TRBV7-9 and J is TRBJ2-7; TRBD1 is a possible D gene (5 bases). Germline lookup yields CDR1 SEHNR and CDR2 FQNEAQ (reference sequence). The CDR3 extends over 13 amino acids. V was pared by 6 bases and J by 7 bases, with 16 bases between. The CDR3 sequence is CASRIQESGEQYF. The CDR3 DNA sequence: TGTGCCAGCAGGATACAGGAATCGGGTGAGCAGTACTTC.

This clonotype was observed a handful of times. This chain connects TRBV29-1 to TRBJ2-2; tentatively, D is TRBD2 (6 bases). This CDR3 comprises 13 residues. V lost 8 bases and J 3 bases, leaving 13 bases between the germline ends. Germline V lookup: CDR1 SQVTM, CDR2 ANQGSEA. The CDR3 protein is CSTRRVDTGELFF. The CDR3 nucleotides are TGCAGCACCAGGAGGGTCGACACCGGGGAGCTGTTTTTT.

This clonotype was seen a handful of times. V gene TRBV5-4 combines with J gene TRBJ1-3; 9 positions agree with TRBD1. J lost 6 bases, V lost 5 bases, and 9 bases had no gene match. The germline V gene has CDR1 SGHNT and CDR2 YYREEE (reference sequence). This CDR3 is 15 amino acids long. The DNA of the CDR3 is TGTGCCAGCAGTTTTCCGGGACAGGGAACAAACACCATATATTTT. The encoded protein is CASSFPGQGTNTIYF.

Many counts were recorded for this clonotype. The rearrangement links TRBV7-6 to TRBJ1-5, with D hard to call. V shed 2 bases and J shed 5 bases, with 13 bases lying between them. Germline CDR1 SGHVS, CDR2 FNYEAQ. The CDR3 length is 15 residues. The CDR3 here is CASSLSSSSHQPQHF. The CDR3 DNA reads TGTGCCAGCAGCTTATCCTCCAGCTCTCATCAGCCCCAGCATTTT.

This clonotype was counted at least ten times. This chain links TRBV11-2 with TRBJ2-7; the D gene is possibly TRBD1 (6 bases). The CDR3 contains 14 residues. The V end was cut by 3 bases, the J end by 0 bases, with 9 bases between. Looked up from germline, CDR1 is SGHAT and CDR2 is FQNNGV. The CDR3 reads CASSFTGISYEQYF. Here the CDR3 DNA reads TGTGCCAGCAGCTTCACAGGGATCTCCTACGAGCAGTACTTC.

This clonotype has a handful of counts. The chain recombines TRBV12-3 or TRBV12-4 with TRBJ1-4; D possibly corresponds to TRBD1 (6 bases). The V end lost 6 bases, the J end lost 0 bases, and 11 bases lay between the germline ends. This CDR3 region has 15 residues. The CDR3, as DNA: TGTGCCAGCAGGATAAGGACAGCAACTAATGAAAAACTGTTTTTT. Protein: CASRIRTATNEKLFF.

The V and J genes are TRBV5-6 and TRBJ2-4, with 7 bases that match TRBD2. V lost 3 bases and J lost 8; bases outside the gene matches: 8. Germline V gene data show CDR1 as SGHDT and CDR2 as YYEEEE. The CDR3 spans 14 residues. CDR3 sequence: CASSSPLSGDIQYF. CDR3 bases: TGTGCCAGCAGCTCTCCGTTGAGCGGGGACATTCAGTACTTC.

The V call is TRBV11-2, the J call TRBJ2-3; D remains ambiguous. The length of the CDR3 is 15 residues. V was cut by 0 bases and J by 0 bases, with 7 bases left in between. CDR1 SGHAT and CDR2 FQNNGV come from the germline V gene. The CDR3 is CASSLERLSTDTQYF. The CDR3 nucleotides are TGTGCCAGCAGCTTAGAACGACTGAGCACAGATACGCAGTATTTT.

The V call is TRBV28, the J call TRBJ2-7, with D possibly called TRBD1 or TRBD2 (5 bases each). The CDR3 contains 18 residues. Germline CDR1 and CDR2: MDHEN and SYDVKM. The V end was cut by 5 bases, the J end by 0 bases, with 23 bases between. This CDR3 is CASSRTGTPPGHSYEQYF. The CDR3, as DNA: TGTGCCAGCAGTCGGACCGGGACGCCTCCCGGCCACTCCTACGAGCAGTACTTC.

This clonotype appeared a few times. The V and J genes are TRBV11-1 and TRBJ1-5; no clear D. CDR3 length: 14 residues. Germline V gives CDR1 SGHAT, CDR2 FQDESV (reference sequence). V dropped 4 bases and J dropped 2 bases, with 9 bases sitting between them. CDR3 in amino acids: CASSSGDGNQPQHF. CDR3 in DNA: TGTGCCAGCAGCTCCGGGGATGGCAATCAGCCCCAGCATTTT.

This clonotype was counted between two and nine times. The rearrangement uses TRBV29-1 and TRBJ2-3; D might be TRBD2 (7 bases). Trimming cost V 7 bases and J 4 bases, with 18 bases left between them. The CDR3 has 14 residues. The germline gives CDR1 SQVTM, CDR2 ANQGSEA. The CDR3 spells CSGQGSGKADTQYF. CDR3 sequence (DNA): TGCAGCGGCCAGGGGAGCGGGAAGGCAGATACGCAGTATTTT.

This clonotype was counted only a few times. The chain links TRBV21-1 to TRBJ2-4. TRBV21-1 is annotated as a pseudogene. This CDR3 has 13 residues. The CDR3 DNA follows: TGTGCCCAACCGCCAGTAGCCAAAAACATTCAGTACTTC. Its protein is CAQPPVAKNIQYF.

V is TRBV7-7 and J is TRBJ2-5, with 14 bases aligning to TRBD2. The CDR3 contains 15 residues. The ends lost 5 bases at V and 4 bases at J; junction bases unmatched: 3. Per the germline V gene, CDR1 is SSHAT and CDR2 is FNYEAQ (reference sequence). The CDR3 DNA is TGTGCCAGCAGCGTAGGGACTAGCGGGAGAGAGACCCAGTACTTC. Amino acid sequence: CASSVGTSGRETQYF.

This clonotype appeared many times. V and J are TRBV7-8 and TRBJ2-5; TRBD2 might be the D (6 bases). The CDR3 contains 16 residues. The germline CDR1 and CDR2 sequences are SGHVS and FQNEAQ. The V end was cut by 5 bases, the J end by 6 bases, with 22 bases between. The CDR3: CASSPPLRLGGQTQYF. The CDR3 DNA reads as TGTGCCAGCAGCCCGCCGCTGCGACTAGGAGGCCAGACCCAGTACTTC.

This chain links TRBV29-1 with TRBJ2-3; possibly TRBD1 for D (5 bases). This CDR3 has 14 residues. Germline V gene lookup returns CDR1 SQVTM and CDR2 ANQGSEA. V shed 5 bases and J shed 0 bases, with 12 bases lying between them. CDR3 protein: CSVRTPTSTDTQYF. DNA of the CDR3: TGCAGCGTTAGGACACCGACTAGCACAGATACGCAGTATTTT.

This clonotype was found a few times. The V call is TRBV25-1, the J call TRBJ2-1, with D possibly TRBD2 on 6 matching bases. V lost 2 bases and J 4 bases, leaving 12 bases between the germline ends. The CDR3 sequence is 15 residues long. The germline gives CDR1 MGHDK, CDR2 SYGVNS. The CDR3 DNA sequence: TGTGCCAGCAGTGAAGCTAGCGTCACGTACAATGAGCAGTTCTTC. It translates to CASSEASVTYNEQFF.

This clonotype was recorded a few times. CDR3: CASFTWGLDEQFF. The CDR3 DNA reads TGTGCCAGCTTTACATGGGGACTGGATGAGCAGTTCTTC. The chain links TRBV19 to TRBJ2-1; tentative D call: TRBD2 (6 bases). The CDR3 spans 13 residues. Trimming removed 9 bases at V and 8 bases at J, with 17 bases between. Germline CDR1 reads LNHDA; CDR2 reads SQIVND (reference sequence).

The CDR3 DNA reads as TGTGCCAGCAGTGGTCAAAGATTAACCCGCAATGAGCAGTTCTTC. Translating it yields CASSGQRLTRNEQFF. V gene TRBV2 combines with J gene TRBJ2-1; D remains unclear. CDR1 and CDR2 from the germline V gene are SNHLY and FYNNEI. The V end was cut by 4 bases, the J end by 6 bases, with 16 bases between. The CDR3 covers 15 residues.